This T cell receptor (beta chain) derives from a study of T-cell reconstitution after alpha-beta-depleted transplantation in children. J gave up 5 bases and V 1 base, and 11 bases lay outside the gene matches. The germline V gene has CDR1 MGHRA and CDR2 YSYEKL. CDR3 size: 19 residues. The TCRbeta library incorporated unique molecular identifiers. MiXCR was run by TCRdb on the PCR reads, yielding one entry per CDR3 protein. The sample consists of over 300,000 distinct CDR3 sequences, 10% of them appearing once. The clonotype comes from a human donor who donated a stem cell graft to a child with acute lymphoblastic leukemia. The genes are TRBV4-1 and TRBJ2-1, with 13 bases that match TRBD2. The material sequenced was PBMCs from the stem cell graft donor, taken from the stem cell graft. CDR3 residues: CASSQGAGTSGIRNNEQFF. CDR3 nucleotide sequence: TGCGCCAGCAGCCAAGGCGCGGGGACTAGCGGGATCAGGAACAATGAGCAGTTCTTC.